A single sample is the source of the 24 T cell receptor beta chains below, sequenced in a study of identical twins. TCRdb recomputed calls from the 5' RACE reads with MiXCR, one row per CDR3 protein. The sample holds approximately 600,000 distinct CDR3 sequences, 9.6% seen once. This sample was shared with a second study, whose subject was yellow fever vaccine responses in identical twins.

Specimen: PBMCs. These TCRs come from a woman younger than 35 in good health.

In its sample, this clonotype was seen a few times. CDR3 protein: CASSHPPTRPSLVTYNEQFF. For the CDR3, the DNA is TGTGCCAGCAGCCATCCCCCGACCCGTCCTAGTCTTGTAACCTACAATGAGCAGTTCTTC. The V call is TRBV3-1, the J call TRBJ2-1, with D hard to call. This CDR3 has 20 amino acids. Trimming removed 3 bases at V and 2 bases at J, with 26 bases between. CDR1 is LGHDT, CDR2 YNNKEL, per germline (reference sequence).

In its sample, this clonotype was seen many times. CDR3 bases: TGTGCCAGCAGTGAAAGAGCGGCCTACGAGCAGTACTTC. This codes for CASSERAAYEQYF. V is TRBV6-1 and J is TRBJ2-7, with D possibly being TRBD2 (5 bases). CDR1 MNHNS and CDR2 SASEGT come from the germline V gene. The CDR3 loop spans 13 amino acids. The V end lost 2 bases, the J end lost 2 bases, and 7 bases lay between the germline ends.

This chain joins TRBV20-1 and TRBJ1-4, with a weak D call TRBD1 (5 bases). Trimming shortened V by 4 bases and J by 2 bases, and 8 bases separated the two germline ends. This CDR3 comprises 13 residues. The germline gives CDR1 DFQATT, CDR2 SNEGSKA (reference sequence). The CDR3 reads CSAKQATNEKLFF. CDR3 nucleotides: TGCAGTGCTAAACAGGCTACTAATGAAAAACTGTTTTTT.

This rearrangement joins TRBV2 to TRBJ2-5; 12 bases fit TRBD2. V lost 5 bases and J lost 4; bases outside the gene matches: 11. The germline gives CDR1 SNHLY, CDR2 FYNNEI. CDR3 length: 17 residues. The CDR3 coding sequence is TGTGCCAGCAGTCCTAGACGAACGACTAGCGGGGGAGAGACCCAGTACTTC. Translated: CASSPRRTTSGGETQYF. Full variable domain (outside the CDR3, taken from reference TRBV2 and TRBJ2-5): EPEVTQTPSHQVTQMGQEVILRCVPISNHLYFYWYRQILGQKVEFLVSFYNNEISEKSEIFDDQFSVERPDGSNFTLKIRSTKLEDSAMYFCASSPRRTTSGGETQYFGPGTRLLVL.

There are a few counts of this clonotype. The chain employs TRBV5-6 and TRBJ2-1; 9 nucleotides align to TRBD1. The CDR3 loop spans 16 amino acids. Per germline, CDR1 SGHDT and CDR2 YYEEEE. Germline trimming cut 1 base from V and 5 bases from J; bases unmatched to any gene: 7. CDR3 nucleotides: TGTGCCAGCAGCTTGTTTCTGGACAGGGGCCACAATGAGCAGTTCTTC. Its translation is CASSLFLDRGHNEQFF.

The CDR3 nucleotides are TGTGCCAGCAGCTTGGATGTTTGGGCTTCAGGGGAGCAGTACTTC. Translation: CASSLDVWASGEQYF. The chain uses TRBV5-5 and TRBJ2-7, with a possible D match to TRBD1 (5 bases). Germline CDR1 and CDR2: SGHKS and YYEKEE (reference sequence). V lost 0 bases, J lost 7 bases, and 17 bases lay in between. The CDR3 is 15 amino acids.

The J gene is TRBJ2-3, the V gene TRBV5-1; D may correspond to TRBD1 or TRBD2 (6 bases each). Trimming left V 5 bases short and J 6 bases short, with 16 bases between. There are 14 residues in the CDR3. CDR1 and CDR2 from the germline V gene are SGHRS and YFSETQ. CDR3 coding DNA: TGCGCCAGCAGAGGGGGGCCCTCGTCCGATACGCAGTATTTT. This gives the protein CASRGGPSSDTQYF.

This clonotype has at least ten counts. The chain uses TRBV24-1 and TRBJ2-3; 9 bases are shared with TRBD1. V was pared by 4 bases and J by 1 base, with 2 bases of the junction left unmatched. CDR3 size: 15 residues. The V gene's germline CDR1 is KGHDR and CDR2 SFDVKD. CDR3 amino acids: CATSEWTGGTDTQYF. Here the CDR3 DNA reads TGTGCCACCAGTGAGTGGACAGGGGGCACAGATACGCAGTATTTT.

The rearrangement joins TRBV11-2 to TRBJ2-1; 10 nucleotides align to TRBD2. Germline lookup yields CDR1 SGHAT and CDR2 FQNNGV. The V gene end was trimmed by 5 bases and the J gene end by 7 bases; junction bases not matched to a gene: 20. The CDR3 covers 19 residues. CDR3 bases: TGTGCCAGCAGCCCAGACCTTCCTCTAGCGGGGGCCCTCGGAAATGAGCAGTTCTTC. This gives the protein CASSPDLPLAGALGNEQFF.

This clonotype was counted only a few times. This chain connects TRBV27 to TRBJ2-7; possible D gene TRBD2, 6 bases. Germline CDR1 is MNHEY and CDR2 is SMNVEV (reference sequence). The length of the CDR3 is 15 residues. V was shortened by 2 bases and J by 5 bases, with 16 bases between the two germline ends. The CDR3 spells CASSLPGGGLHEQYF. The CDR3 nucleotides read TGTGCCAGCAGTTTACCTGGTGGAGGGTTGCACGAGCAGTACTTC.

CDR3 region: CSVGTTGGEPGYTF. The CDR3 coding sequence is TGCAGCGTTGGAACGACAGGGGGCGAACCTGGCTACACCTTC. The J gene is TRBJ1-2, the V gene TRBV29-1; TRBD1 matches at 10 bases. V shed 4 bases and J 7 bases; nucleotides not matched to a gene: 9. The CDR3 extends over 14 amino acids. Germline-derived CDR1 and CDR2 are SQVTM and ANQGSEA.

The rearrangement joins TRBV6-6 to TRBJ1-5; D is possibly TRBD1 (6 bases). The V end was cut by 5 bases, the J end by 5 bases, with 10 bases between. Germline V gene lookup returns CDR1 MNHNY and CDR2 SVGAGI (reference sequence). There are 13 residues in the CDR3. The CDR3, as DNA: TGTGCCAGCAGTGACAGGAGCGATCAGCCCCAGCATTTT. Amino acids: CASSDRSDQPQHF.

The chain joins TRBV28 to TRBJ2-7; TRBD2 aligns across 8 bases. The germline gives CDR1 MDHEN, CDR2 SYDVKM. V gave up 4 bases and J gave up 2 bases; unmatched junction bases: 4. The CDR3 covers 14 residues. CDR3 coding DNA: TGTGCCAGCAGTTCGGGGGGGGCCACCTACGAGCAGTACTTC. It translates to CASSSGGATYEQYF.

This clonotype occurred many times. V gene TRBV28 combines with J gene TRBJ2-7; D is perhaps TRBD1 (5 bases). This CDR3 has 13 residues. CDR1 MDHEN and CDR2 SYDVKM come from the germline V gene. V was shortened by 6 bases and J by 3 bases, with 12 bases between the two germline ends. As DNA, the CDR3 is TGTGCCAGCAGGGGTCCAGGGTACTACGAGCAGTACTTC. Translation gives CASRGPGYYEQYF.

The sample holds many counts of this clonotype. A read error is likely, as this CDR3 ends without the conserved phenylalanine or tryptophan. Here the CDR3 reads CASSLAGHVAKNIQYS. The CDR3 DNA reads TGCGCCAGCAGCTTGGCAGGGCATGTCGCCAAAAACATTCAGTACTCC. The chain is built from TRBV5-1 and TRBJ2-4, with D possibly matching TRBD1 (5 bases). Germline CDR1 SGHRS, CDR2 YFSETQ. The CDR3 extends over 16 amino acids. The V end was cut by 0 bases, the J end by 1 base, with 11 bases between.

This clonotype has a count of ten or more. V is TRBV12-3 or TRBV12-4 and J is TRBJ2-5; D call uncertain. V shed 6 bases and J shed 1 base, with 6 bases lying between them. CDR3 length: 12 residues. The CDR3 is CASRKTQETQYF. CDR3 in DNA: TGTGCCAGCAGGAAGACCCAAGAGACCCAGTACTTC.

The sample holds many counts of this clonotype. For the CDR3, the DNA is TGTGCCAGCAGTTTCGGGGCGCCGACCGGGGAGCTGTTTTTT. Translating it yields CASSFGAPTGELFF. The V call is TRBV27, the J call TRBJ2-2, with D perhaps given as TRBD1 or TRBD2 (5 bases each). Between the trimmed V and J ends, which lost 3 bases and 5 bases, there was a span of 10 bases. The CDR3 has 14 residues. The germline V gene has CDR1 MNHEY and CDR2 SMNVEV (reference sequence).

V usage is TRBV7-2 and J usage is TRBJ2-5; D possibly matches TRBD1 or TRBD2 (6 bases each). Germline V gene data show CDR1 as SGHTA and CDR2 as FQGNSA. V shed 0 bases and J shed 4 bases, with 18 bases lying between them. The CDR3 loop spans 17 amino acids. The CDR3 spells CASSLAGAGLAGETQYF. The CDR3 bases are TGTGCCAGCAGCTTAGCGGGGGCGGGGTTGGCGGGAGAGACCCAGTACTTC.

The chain has TRBV20-1 and TRBJ1-1; D uncertain. This CDR3 spans 14 amino acids. V was cut by 7 bases and J by 5 bases, with 20 bases left in between. Per germline, CDR1 DFQATT and CDR2 SNEGSKA (reference sequence). CDR3: CSVTPAAGGTEAFF. The DNA of the CDR3 is TGCAGTGTTACCCCCGCCGCGGGTGGGACTGAAGCTTTCTTT.

This clonotype was detected ten times or more. V usage is TRBV7-8 and J usage is TRBJ2-3; D remains unclear. V lost 5 bases to trimming and J lost 2 bases, with 20 bases between them. The CDR3 length is 17 residues. Germline V gene data show CDR1 as SGHVS and CDR2 as FQNEAQ. CDR3 bases: TGTGCCAGCAGCACGCCCCAAGGGCAGGAAAACACAGATACGCAGTATTTT. Translating gives CASSTPQGQENTDTQYF.

This clonotype showed up just a few times. V usage is TRBV5-1 and J usage is TRBJ2-5; D not resolved. The CDR3 is 14 amino acids. The germline V gene encodes CDR1 SGHRS and CDR2 YFSETQ. V shed 0 bases and J shed 1 base, with 7 bases lying between them. DNA for the CDR3: TGCGCCAGCAGCTTGGTGGATCTCCAAGAGACCCAGTACTTC. Its protein is CASSLVDLQETQYF.

This chain connects TRBV29-1 to TRBJ2-5; TRBD2 agrees at 7 bases. After removal of 3 bases from V and 2 bases from J, the junction contained 3 bases not matched to a gene. The CDR3 spans 13 residues. Germline V gene data show CDR1 as SQVTM and CDR2 as ANQGSEA. CDR3 in DNA: TGCAGCGTTGAGGCGGGGGATCAAGAGACCCAGTACTTC. Protein product: CSVEAGDQETQYF.

This clonotype was detected only a few times. The gene calls are TRBV7-9 and TRBJ2-3; 9 bases are shared with TRBD2. Germline-derived CDR1 and CDR2 are SEHNR and FQNEAQ (reference sequence). This CDR3 is 16 amino acids long. V shed 5 bases, J shed 0 bases, and the junction held 6 bases outside the gene matches. CDR3 sequence reads: CASSRGAGGSTDTQYF. The CDR3 DNA is TGTGCCAGCAGCCGTGGTGCGGGGGGGAGCACAGATACGCAGTATTTT.

This clonotype has a count of ten or more. The chain recombines TRBV14 with TRBJ1-6, with D uncertain. The length of the CDR3 is 13 residues. Germline loops: CDR1 SGHDN, CDR2 FVKESK. Trimming left V 4 bases short and J 5 bases short, with 6 bases between. The CDR3 here is CASSLTNNSPLHF. The CDR3 bases are TGTGCCAGCAGCCTTACAAATAATTCACCCCTCCACTTT.